The clone carrying this TCR beta chain was seen a single time. This could be a read error, since a much larger clone is one nucleotide away. The entry originates in a study of T-cell reconstitution after alpha-beta-depleted transplantation in children. V dropped 1 base and J dropped 3; count of bases not matched to a gene: 11. Germline values: CDR1 SEHNR, CDR2 FQNEAQ (reference sequence). The CDR3 has 17 residues. During its preparation, the TCRbeta library received unique molecular identifiers. MiXCR, applied by TCRdb to the PCR reads, yields one record per CDR3 protein. The table lists about 280,000 distinct CDR3 sequences, 11% of them singletons, with 23% in the top ten.

The sequences come from peripheral blood, collected 180 days after TCRalphabeta/CD19-depleted stem cell transplant. The origin of this receptor is a male patient aged 2-10 years who had a stem cell transplant for chronic granulomatous disease, so the T cells may come from the graft donor. The chain uses TRBV7-9 and TRBJ2-7; 8 bases agree with TRBD1. The CDR3 is CASSLGVGRGLLYEQYF. As DNA, the CDR3 is TGTGCCAGCAGCTTAGGGGTCGGCAGGGGGCTACTCTACGAGCAGTACTTC. Variable domain in full (rest from reference TRBV7-9 and TRBJ2-7): DTGVSQNPRHKITKRGQNVTFRCDPISEHNRLYWYRQTLGQGPEFLTYFQNEAQLEKSRLLSDRFSAERPKGSFSTLEIQRTEQGDSAMYLCASSLGVGRGLLYEQYFGPGTRLTVT.